These 15 T cell receptor beta chains came from one sample sequenced in a study of metastatic and nonmetastatic thyroid tumors. With MiXCR, TCRdb called clones anew from the PCR reads. The sample carries about 92,000 clones, 15% recorded once. Each patient came to thyroid surgery without any prior treatment (of any kind). Specimen: blood. These receptors were taken from a female donor with papillary thyroid cancer or a benign thyroid nodule (not recorded which). Some clones in this sample may be carry-over from other donors' samples.

This clone was recorded at least ten times. One base away lies a much larger clone, so this may be a sequencing read error. The same CDR3 is also encoded by other DNA sequences in this sample. The rearrangement links TRBV10-3 to TRBJ2-1; 9 positions match TRBD1. The germline CDR1 and CDR2 sequences are ENHRY and SYGVKD. The CDR3 is made up of 15 amino acids. CDR3 in amino acids: CAISGTGTGTNEQFF. For the CDR3, the DNA is TGTGCCATCAGTGGGACCGGGACAGGGACCAATGAGCAGTTCTTT.

In its sample, this clone was seen a few times. A much larger clone sits a single nucleotide away, making a read error possible. This chain links TRBV20-1 with TRBJ2-7; D remains ambiguous. The CDR3 has 15 residues. V lost 4 bases and J lost 6, with 22 bases in between. CDR1 and CDR2 (germline): DFQATT, SNEGSKA (reference sequence). The CDR3 spells CSATDPYAPSGEQYF. DNA of the CDR3: TGCAGTGCTACAGATCCTTACGCCCCATCAGGCGAGCAGTACTTC.

Worth noting for this clone: A much larger clone differs by one base, so this may be a read error. The same CDR3 can be traced to other DNA sequences in this sample. The chain has TRBV5-1 and TRBJ2-5; unclear D gene. CDR1 and CDR2 from the germline V gene are SGHRS and YFSETQ. This CDR3 contains 14 residues. V was trimmed by 2 bases and J by 5 bases, leaving 13 bases between them. CDR3: CASSLSPSGETQYF. CDR3 in DNA: TGCGCCAGCAGCTTATCCCCAAGTGGGGAGACCCAGTACTTC.

Remarks on this clone: The same CDR3 arises from other DNA sequences in this sample as well. The V call is TRBV5-1, the J call TRBJ2-1; perhaps TRBD2 as D (6 bases). The germline gives CDR1 SGHRS, CDR2 YFSETQ. V lost 4 bases, J lost 4 bases, and 12 bases lay in between. CDR3 length equals 14 residues. CDR3 loop: CASSLGLDYNEQFF. CDR3 nucleotides: TGCGCCAGCAGCCTGGGACTCGATTACAATGAGCAGTTCTTC.

Ten or more counts support this clone. The rearrangement uses TRBV6-2 or TRBV6-3 and TRBJ2-1; 7 bases are a match to TRBD2. There are 15 residues in the CDR3. The germline V gene has CDR1 MNHEY and CDR2 SVGEGT. V gave up 2 bases and J gave up 4 bases; unmatched junction bases: 5. CDR3 DNA: TGTGCCAGCAGTTACCGGAGCGGGGATTACAATGAGCAGTTCTTC. This encodes CASSYRSGDYNEQFF.

Comment on this clone: This may come from a read error, since a much larger clone is one base off. Other DNA sequences of this sample code for an identical CDR3. V gene TRBV6-1 combines with J gene TRBJ1-2; D is unresolved. The CDR3 extends over 11 amino acids. The germline CDR1 and CDR2 sequences are MNHNS and SASEGT. CDR3 sequence: CSSSSTYGYTF. DNA of the CDR3: TGTTCCAGCAGCTCGACCTATGGCTACACCTTC.

This clone was recorded many times. The V gene is TRBV20-1, the J gene TRBJ2-3; tentatively, D is TRBD2 (5 bases). V lost 6 bases to trimming and J lost 0 bases, with 16 bases between them. The CDR3 runs 15 residues. CDR1 and CDR2 (germline): DFQATT, SNEGSKA (reference sequence). CDR3 bases: TGCAGTGCCCCCCAACTAGTTTTAAGCACAGATACGCAGTATTTT. It translates to CSAPQLVLSTDTQYF.

This clone was picked up a small number of times. The V and J genes are TRBV6-2 or TRBV6-3 and TRBJ1-6; D is perhaps TRBD1 (5 bases). The V gene's germline CDR1 is MNHEY and CDR2 SVGEGT. V lost 2 bases and J 7 bases, leaving 9 bases between the germline ends. The CDR3 covers 14 residues. In DNA, the CDR3 is TGTGCCAGCAGTTACACGAGACAGAATTCACCCCTCCACTTT. It is translated as CASSYTRQNSPLHF.

This clone was detected many times. The genes are TRBV27 and TRBJ2-1; D remains ambiguous. V was cut by 3 bases and J by 2 bases, with 8 bases left in between. Looked up from germline, CDR1 is MNHEY and CDR2 is SMNVEV (reference sequence). The CDR3 has 14 residues. As DNA, the CDR3 is TGTGCCAGCAGTTTCACCAGGACCTACAATGAGCAGTTCTTC. Translation: CASSFTRTYNEQFF.

This clone was counted ten times or more. The chain carries TRBV5-4 and TRBJ1-2; 10 bases agree with TRBD1. J lost 0 bases, V lost 4 bases, and 3 bases had no gene match. Looked up from germline, CDR1 is SGHNT and CDR2 is YYREEE (reference sequence). This CDR3 is built from 15 residues. The chain's CDR3 is CASSTTGGPNYGYTF. The CDR3 nucleotides are TGTGCCAGCAGCACGACAGGGGGCCCTAACTATGGCTACACCTTC. Complete variable domain (other parts from reference TRBV5-4 and TRBJ1-2): ETGVTQSPTHLIKTRGQQVTLRCSSQSGHNTVSWYQQALGQGPQFIFQYYREEENGRGNFPPRFSGLQFPNYSSELNVNALELDDSALYLCASSTTGGPNYGYTFGSGTRLTVV.

This clone was seen many times. In the same sample, other DNA sequences code for this CDR3. V usage is TRBV5-1 and J usage is TRBJ2-3; 7 nucleotides line up with TRBD1. CDR1 SGHRS and CDR2 YFSETQ come from the germline V gene. V dropped 0 bases and J dropped 4; count of bases not matched to a gene: 2. The CDR3 extends over 14 amino acids. The CDR3 coding sequence is TGCGCCAGCAGCTTGGGGCAGGGGGCAGATACGCAGTATTTT. As protein: CASSLGQGADTQYF.

Comment on this clone: Relative to the germline gene, one junction end is altered; a read error may explain this. The CDR3 DNA sequence: TGTGTCAGCACGCCTGGCCCAGGAGGCTCCTATAATTCACCCCTCCACTTT. This encodes CVSTPGPGGSYNSPLHF. This chain connects TRBV5-4 to TRBJ1-6; no clear D. The CDR3 sequence is 17 residues long. CDR1 and CDR2 (germline): SGHNT, YYREEE (reference sequence).

This clone was detected ten times or more. This clone may be a read error of a much larger clone one base away. V is TRBV6-1 and J is TRBJ2-7; D may be TRBD1 (6 bases). CDR1 is MNHNS, CDR2 SASEGT, per germline. This CDR3 contains 13 residues. CDR3: CVIDKTGSGEQYF. The DNA of the CDR3 is TGTGTCATCGATAAGACAGGTTCCGGCGAGCAGTACTTC.

Many counts were recorded for this clone. This chain connects TRBV7-8 to TRBJ2-3; no reliable D call. The V gene lost 3 bases and the J gene lost 1 base, with 14 bases spanning the gap. CDR1 and CDR2 (germline): SGHVS, FQNEAQ. The CDR3 sequence is 16 residues long. The CDR3, as DNA: TGTGCCAGCAGCTTGAATTTGGGTTCGGGCACAGATACGCAGTATTTT. It encodes CASSLNLGSGTDTQYF.

This clone was found many times. The rearrangement uses TRBV7-3 and TRBJ2-2, with TRBD2 matching over 10 bases. Germline-derived CDR1 and CDR2 are SGHTA and FQGTGA. The length of the CDR3 is 16 residues. Germline trimming cut 4 bases from V and 3 bases from J; bases unmatched to any gene: 5. CDR3 amino acids: CASSSLAGVYTGELFF. DNA for the CDR3: TGTGCCAGCAGCTCCCTAGCGGGGGTTTACACCGGGGAGCTGTTTTTT.